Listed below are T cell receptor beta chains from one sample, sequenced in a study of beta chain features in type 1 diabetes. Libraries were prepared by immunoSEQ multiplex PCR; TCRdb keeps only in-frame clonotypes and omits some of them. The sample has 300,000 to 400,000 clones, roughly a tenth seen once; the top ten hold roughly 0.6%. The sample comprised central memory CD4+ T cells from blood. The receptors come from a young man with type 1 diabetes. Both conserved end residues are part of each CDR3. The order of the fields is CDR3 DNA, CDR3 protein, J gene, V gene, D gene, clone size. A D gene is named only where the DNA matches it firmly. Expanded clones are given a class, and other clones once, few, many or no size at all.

CDR3 DNA: TGTGCCAGCACCCAACAGGGGGAAGGGACCTACGAGCAGTACTTC
CDR3 protein: CASTQQGEGTYEQYF
J gene: TRBJ2-7
V gene: TRBV6-5
D gene: TRBD1
clone size: .

CDR3 DNA: TGCGCCAGCAGCTTGAGGGACAATGCTTACGAGCAGTACTTC
CDR3 protein: CASSLRDNAYEQYF
J gene: TRBJ2-7
V gene: TRBV5-1
D gene: .
clone size: .

CDR3 DNA: TGTGCCAGCTCCCTAGGGGAGGGGGGAAGAGAGACCCAGTACTTC
CDR3 protein: CASSLGEGGRETQYF
J gene: TRBJ2-5
V gene: TRBV5-4
D gene: .
clone size: .

CDR3 DNA: TGCAGTGCTCGGACCTCCACTGAAGCTTTCTTT
CDR3 protein: CSARTSTEAFF
J gene: TRBJ1-1
V gene: TRBV20-1
D gene: .
clone size: .

CDR3 DNA: TGCGCCAGCAGCTTGGACATCAGTAGTCAGCCCCAGCATTTT
CDR3 protein: CASSLDISSQPQHF
J gene: TRBJ1-5
V gene: TRBV5-1
D gene: .
clone size: few

CDR3 DNA: TGTGCCAGCAGTTGGACAGCCTACGAGCAGTACTTC
CDR3 protein: CASSWTAYEQYF
J gene: TRBJ2-7
V gene: TRBV2
D gene: .
clone size: .

CDR3 DNA: TGTGCCAGCAGCCGGTCTGAAGAGACCCAGTACTTC
CDR3 protein: CASSRSEETQYF
J gene: TRBJ2-5
V gene: TRBV7-9
D gene: .
clone size: many

CDR3 DNA: TGTGCCACCGGCGGTGCCCTGAGGGATGAGCAGTTCTTC
CDR3 protein: CATGGALRDEQFF
J gene: TRBJ2-1
V gene: TRBV28
D gene: .
clone size: few

CDR3 DNA: TGTGCCAGCAGCTTAAGGGGCGGGACTAGCACAGATACGCAGTATTTT
CDR3 protein: CASSLRGGTSTDTQYF
J gene: TRBJ2-3
V gene: TRBV7-8
D gene: .
clone size: few

CDR3 DNA: TGTGCCAGCAGTCATAACTCCTATGGCTACACCTTC
CDR3 protein: CASSHNSYGYTF
J gene: TRBJ1-2
V gene: TRBV28
D gene: .
clone size: many

CDR3 DNA: TGCGCCAGCAGCCATGGACTAGCGGGAGAGGTAGATACGCAGTATTTT
CDR3 protein: CASSHGLAGEVDTQYF
J gene: TRBJ2-3
V gene: TRBV4-1
D gene: TRBD2
clone size: few